These 16 T cell receptor beta chains were sequenced from one sample in a study of Ad26.COV2.S vaccination and SARS-CoV-2 variants. Measured with immunoSEQ multiplex PCR; TCRdb has only the in-frame clones, and not every one. The data contain about 320,000 clones, 86% of them singletons. Documented treatment: 15 to 20 received Ad26.COV2.S at low or high dose, single or two shots; roughly five received placebo; per-sample allocation not given. Day 63 following the first vaccine or placebo injection was when the samples were taken. The sequences come from peripheral blood, collected in a trial of Ad26.COV2.S vaccine versus placebo. Receptor source: a person aged 18 to 59 who received the Ad26.COV2.S COVID-19 vaccine or a placebo.

V usage is TRBV5-4 and J usage is TRBJ2-7; 10 bases align to TRBD1. This CDR3 spans 15 amino acids. From germline, CDR1 is SGHNT and CDR2 YYREEE (reference sequence). J lost 5 bases, V lost 4 bases, and 9 bases had no gene match. For the CDR3, the DNA is TGTGCCAGCAGCCCACACGGGACAGGGGACCACGAGCAGTACTTC. This encodes CASSPHGTGDHEQYF.

The chain employs TRBV7-9 and TRBJ2-5; D is ambiguous. V lost 5 bases to trimming and J lost 4 bases, with 11 bases between them. The CDR3 sequence is 13 residues long. Germline CDR1 reads SEHNR; CDR2 reads FQNEAQ (reference sequence). The CDR3 DNA is TGTGCCAGCAGCCCCCTGTCTGGAGAGACCCAGTACTTC. Its translation is CASSPLSGETQYF.

This clone was seen a single time. This same CDR3 is encoded by further DNA sequences in the sample. V is TRBV12-3 or TRBV12-4 and J is TRBJ1-5; 7 bases agree with TRBD1. The CDR3 is made up of 13 amino acids. With 5 bases clipped from V and 5 bases from J, the junction kept 3 bases outside the gene matches. For the CDR3, the DNA is TGTGCCAGCAGTCGGGACAGAGATCAGCCCCAGCATTTT. It codes for CASSRDRDQPQHF.

V and J are TRBV27 and TRBJ2-3, with TRBD2 matching over 12 bases. The CDR3 consists of 16 residues. Looked up from germline, CDR1 is MNHEY and CDR2 is SMNVEV (reference sequence). With V trimmed by 4 bases and J by 2 bases, 4 bases remained unmatched. CDR3 in amino acids: CASSSRTSGVTDTQYF. In DNA form, the CDR3 reads TGTGCCAGCAGTTCTCGGACTAGCGGGGTCACAGATACGCAGTATTTT.

The chain carries TRBV30 and TRBJ1-1; tentative D call: TRBD1 (5 bases). The length of the CDR3 is 15 residues. Looked up from germline, CDR1 is GTSNPN and CDR2 is SVGIG (reference sequence). V lost 2 bases, J lost 1 base, and 14 bases lay in between. CDR3 protein: CAWSLGPGTNTEAFF. The CDR3, as DNA: TGTGCCTGGAGTCTGGGGCCGGGAACGAACACTGAAGCTTTCTTT.

The V call is TRBV4-2, the J call TRBJ2-6; D is unclear. V was shortened by 1 base and J by 3 bases, with 13 bases between the two germline ends. CDR1 and CDR2 (germline): LGHNA, YNFKEQ. The CDR3 is 17 residues long. The CDR3: CASSQGPRVGGANVLTF. CDR3 coding DNA: TGTGCCAGCAGCCAAGGGCCACGTGTCGGTGGGGCCAACGTCCTGACTTTC.

This chain uses TRBV7-2 with TRBJ2-7; 7 bases agree with TRBD2. Germline loops: CDR1 SGHTA, CDR2 FQGNSA. This CDR3 has 15 residues. Trimming removed 4 bases from V and 0 bases from J; junction bases left unmatched: 6. This CDR3 is CASSYPRGNSYEQYF. The DNA of the CDR3 is TGTGCCAGCAGCTATCCGCGGGGGAACTCCTACGAGCAGTACTTC. Combining the CDR3 with reference TRBV7-2 and TRBJ2-7 gives the whole variable domain GAGVSQSPSNKVTEKGKDVELRCDPISGHTALYWYRQSLGQGLEFLIYFQGNSAPDKSGLPSDRFSAERTGGSVSTLTIQRTQQEDSAVYLCASSYPRGNSYEQYFGPGTRLTVT.

The V gene is TRBV19, the J gene TRBJ2-7; TRBD1 agrees at 10 bases. The CDR3 runs 14 residues. Germline V CDR1 and CDR2: LNHDA, SQIVND (reference sequence). The J segment lost 6 bases and the V segment lost 2 bases, leaving 4 bases of the junction unmatched. The CDR3 DNA reads TGTGCCAGTAGTATACCGGGGACAGGGGTCGAGCAGTACTTC. Amino acid sequence: CASSIPGTGVEQYF.

CDR3 region: CASSYHSTVPHYGYTF. CDR3 in DNA: TGTGCCAGCAGTTACCACAGTACAGTGCCCCACTATGGCTACACCTTC. J is TRBJ1-2 and V is TRBV6-2 or TRBV6-3, with D uncertain. CDR1 is MNHEY, CDR2 SVGEGT, per germline. V lost 2 bases and J lost 3, with 16 bases in between. There are 16 residues in the CDR3.

This clone was picked up one time. This rearrangement joins TRBV7-6 to TRBJ2-5; TRBD1 aligns across 9 bases. V trimming: 5 bases; J trimming: 1 base; junction bases outside the gene matches: 8. Germline CDR1 is SGHVS and CDR2 is FNYEAQ. The CDR3 covers 16 residues. The CDR3 DNA is TGTGCCAGCAGCCCCCAACAGGGGGCGGTCCAAGAGACCCAGTACTTC. Encoded protein: CASSPQQGAVQETQYF. Drawing the rest from reference TRBV7-6 and TRBJ2-5, the complete variable domain is GAGVSQSPRYKVTKRGQDVALRCDPISGHVSLYWYRQALGQGPEFLTYFNYEAQQDKSGLPNDRFSAERPEGSISTLTIQRTEQRDSAMYRCASSPQQGAVQETQYFGPGTRLLVL.

The chain has TRBV7-2 and TRBJ1-2; D is possibly TRBD1 (5 bases). Germline lookup yields CDR1 SGHTA and CDR2 FQGNSA. Trimming shortened V by 4 bases and J by 4 bases, and 16 bases separated the two germline ends. This CDR3 is built from 15 residues. In DNA, the CDR3 is TGTGCCAGCAGCTCTTCGACGGGGGGAACCTATGGCTACACCTTC. Translated, it gives CASSSSTGGTYGYTF.

The rearrangement links TRBV7-2 to TRBJ2-5; 9 bases map to TRBD1. CDR1 is SGHTA, CDR2 FQGNSA, per germline. V trimming: 6 bases; J trimming: 2 bases; junction bases outside the gene matches: 10. This CDR3 is 16 amino acids long. CDR3 region: CASRRLQGAGQETQYF. The DNA for the CDR3 is TGTGCCAGCAGACGATTACAGGGGGCGGGTCAAGAGACCCAGTACTTC. Together with reference TRBV7-2 and TRBJ2-5, the CDR3 gives the full variable domain: GAGVSQSPSNKVTEKGKDVELRCDPISGHTALYWYRQSLGQGLEFLIYFQGNSAPDKSGLPSDRFSAERTGGSVSTLTIQRTQQEDSAVYLCASRRLQGAGQETQYFGPGTRLLVL.

Written as DNA, the CDR3 is TGTGCCAGCAGCCAAGACCCCAGTTGGGTCAGACAGGCTCCGCAGTATTTT. Translation: CASSQDPSWVRQAPQYF. The rearrangement joins TRBV3-1 (or the pseudogene TRBV3-2) to TRBJ2-3, with a weak D call TRBD1 (6 bases). The CDR3 is made up of 17 amino acids. Germline V gene lookup returns CDR1 LGHDT and CDR2 YNNKEL (reference sequence). V shed 0 bases and J shed 10 bases, with 23 bases lying between them.

This clone was seen once. This chain links TRBV27 with TRBJ2-7; 7 nucleotides agree with TRBD1. CDR3 length: 14 residues. With V trimmed by 3 bases and J by 5 bases, 7 bases remained unmatched. The germline V gene encodes CDR1 MNHEY and CDR2 SMNVEV (reference sequence). The DNA of the CDR3 is TGTGCCAGCAGTTTTTGGGGACAGTTCGACGAGCAGTACTTC. It translates to CASSFWGQFDEQYF.

The chain uses TRBV5-1 and TRBJ2-7; D not resolved. Trimming took 0 bases from V and 3 from J, leaving 10 bases between them. CDR1 is SGHRS, CDR2 YFSETQ, per germline. The CDR3 has 14 amino acids. The CDR3 DNA reads as TGCGCCAGCAGCTTGGGGGGTACACACTACGAGCAGTACTTC. Amino acid sequence: CASSLGGTHYEQYF.

The chain links TRBV5-1 to TRBJ1-2; the D is unclear. CDR3 length: 14 residues. In germline, CDR1 is SGHRS, CDR2 YFSETQ. Trimming stripped 0 bases from V and 3 bases from J, with 9 bases between. CDR3 sequence reads: CASSLEAAYYGYTF. In DNA form, the CDR3 reads TGCGCCAGCAGCTTGGAGGCGGCTTACTATGGCTACACCTTC.